The text below deals with one T cell receptor beta chain. The sample is drawn from a study of T cell responses to AZD1222 COVID-19 vaccine. Clones were sequenced by immunoSEQ multiplex PCR, and TCRdb holds only the in-frame ones, with some missing. Among some 150,000 clones listed, approximately 83% were seen once. Source: peripheral blood, taken on day 0 of AZD1222 vaccination. This receptor was identified in an adult in good health.

In DNA, the CDR3 is TGTGCCAGCAGCCTAAGTCGGGACAGCGCCTACACCGGGGAGCTGTTTTTT. Translation gives CASSLSRDSAYTGELFF. V usage is TRBV7-2 and J usage is TRBJ2-2; 7 nucleotides line up with TRBD1. J gave up 3 bases and V 5 bases, and 12 bases lay outside the gene matches. The CDR3 has 17 amino acids. CDR1 and CDR2 from the germline V gene are SGHTA and FQGNSA.